The rows below give T cell receptor beta chains drawn from one sample of a study of blood T cell repertoires in COVID-19. The protocol was immunoSEQ multiplex PCR, while the TCRdb copy is restricted to in-frame clones and leaves out a portion. The table has about 150,000 clones, approximately 80% seen once; the top ten hold approximately 8.4%. Material: PBMCs or T cells enriched from blood (not recorded which). Every receptor here comes from a man between 45 and 60 years old who had recovered from COVID-19. The CDR3 runs from the conserved cysteine through the conserved F or W. Fields, in order: clone size, D gene, J gene, CDR3 length, V gene, CDR3 DNA, CDR3 protein. D genes are given only for firm matches. Part of the rows lack a size; the others show once, few, many or a class for expanded clones.

size: many; D: TRBD1; J: TRBJ1-5; length: 14; V: TRBV27; DNA: TGTGCCAGCAGTTTAGGACAGGGGAATCAGCCCCAGCATTTT; CDR3: CASSLGQGNQPQHF
size: .; D: .; J: TRBJ1-5; length: 15; V: TRBV7-2; DNA: TGTGCCAGCAGCGTTCAGGGAAGGGGCAATCAGCCCCAGCATTTT; CDR3: CASSVQGRGNQPQHF
size: .; D: .; J: TRBJ1-2; length: 15; V: TRBV15; DNA: TGTGCCACCAGCAGAGGTCCCCAGGGCGAATTCGGCTACACCTTC; CDR3: CATSRGPQGEFGYTF
size: .; D: .; J: TRBJ2-7; length: 13; V: TRBV18; DNA: TGTGCCAGCTCACCATCCGACAGCCAAGGGCAGTACTTC; CDR3: CASSPSDSQGQYF
size: .; D: .; J: TRBJ2-5; length: 17; V: TRBV7-8; DNA: TGTGCCAGCAGCTTAAGTGGACTTCCCATCTTCCAAGAGACCCAGTACTTC; CDR3: CASSLSGLPIFQETQYF
size: .; D: TRBD1; J: TRBJ1-5; length: 15; V: TRBV5-6; DNA: TGTGCCAGCAGCCCCGGGACAGGCGACAATCAGCCCCAGCATTTT; CDR3: CASSPGTGDNQPQHF
size: once; D: TRBD2; J: TRBJ2-7; length: 14; V: TRBV6-1; DNA: TGTGCCAGCAGTAAAGCGGGGGGGCTGTACGAGCAGTACTTC; CDR3: CASSKAGGLYEQYF
size: .; D: .; J: TRBJ2-5; length: 15; V: TRBV7-8; DNA: TGTGCCAGCAGCTTAGCGAGTTGGCAGGGCCAGACCCAGTACTTC; CDR3: CASSLASWQGQTQYF
size: .; D: .; J: TRBJ2-3; length: 15; V: TRBV5-6; DNA: TGTGCCAGCAGCTTTGTTGGGCGAGCCACAGATACGCAGTATTTT; CDR3: CASSFVGRATDTQYF
size: .; D: .; J: TRBJ2-5; length: 18; V: TRBV6-2/TRBV6-3; DNA: TGTGCCAGCAGTTACTCGATAACGGGTGGACTCCCTACGGAGACCCAGTACTTC; CDR3: CASSYSITGGLPTETQYF
size: few; D: .; J: TRBJ2-5; length: 12; V: TRBV20-1; DNA: TGCAGTGCTAGTTCCCTAGAAGAGACCCAGTACTTC; CDR3: CSASSLEETQYF
size: .; D: TRBD1; J: TRBJ1-2; length: 16; V: TRBV6-5; DNA: TGTGCCAGCAGTTACAAAGGGGACAGGGGATTCTATGGCTACACCTTC; CDR3: CASSYKGDRGFYGYTF
size: .; D: TRBD2; J: TRBJ2-3; length: 17; V: TRBV18; DNA: TGTGCCAGCTCAGCCTGGACTAGCGGGGGGCCCACAGATACGCAGTATTTT; CDR3: CASSAWTSGGPTDTQYF
size: .; D: .; J: TRBJ2-7; length: 13; V: TRBV5-4; DNA: TGTGCCAGCAGCCCCGACAATACCTACGAGCAGTACTTC; CDR3: CASSPDNTYEQYF
size: .; D: .; J: TRBJ2-4; length: 19; V: TRBV6-1; DNA: TGTGCCAGCAGTGAAGCGGGGGGTCAGTGGCGGGTAGCCAAAAACATTCAGTACTTC; CDR3: CASSEAGGQWRVAKNIQYF
size: .; D: .; J: TRBJ2-2; length: 14; V: TRBV19; DNA: TGTGCCAGTAGTCCGGGACAGAACACCGGGGAGCTGTTTTTT; CDR3: CASSPGQNTGELFF
size: once; D: TRBD1; J: TRBJ1-6; length: 15; V: TRBV9; DNA: TGTGCCAGCAGCGCTACCGGGACAGGTAATTCACCCCTCCACTTT; CDR3: CASSATGTGNSPLHF
size: .; D: .; J: TRBJ1-1; length: 13; V: TRBV6-2/TRBV6-3; DNA: TGTGCCAGCAGTTCGGGACCCGGCGGGGACGCTTTCTTT; CDR3: CASSSGPGGDAFF
size: once; D: TRBD1; J: TRBJ1-2; length: 13; V: TRBV24-1; DNA: TGTGCCACCAGTGATTTGGGGACAGATGGCTACACCTTC; CDR3: CATSDLGTDGYTF
size: .; D: TRBD2; J: TRBJ2-1; length: 16; V: TRBV5-4; DNA: TGTGCCAGCAGCTTGGCCGGCGGGGGGGCCAGGGTTGAGCAGTTCTTC; CDR3: CASSLAGGGARVEQFF
size: .; D: TRBD2; J: TRBJ2-5; length: 14; V: TRBV30; DNA: TGTGCCTGGATCAAGACTAGCGTAGGAGAGACCCAGTACTTC; CDR3: CAWIKTSVGETQYF
size: few; D: TRBD1; J: TRBJ1-4; length: 15; V: TRBV7-2; DNA: TGTGCCAGCAGCTTTCACCAGGGGGCGGATGAAAAACTGTTTTTT; CDR3: CASSFHQGADEKLFF
size: few; D: TRBD1; J: TRBJ2-1; length: 17; V: TRBV6-2/TRBV6-3; DNA: TGTGCCAGCAGTTACCCCGGGACAGGGACTTGGTACAATGAGCAGTTCTTC; CDR3: CASSYPGTGTWYNEQFF
size: .; D: .; J: TRBJ2-5; length: 16; V: TRBV9; DNA: TGTGCCAGCAGCCTAGCGGGACAGGGCAAGCAAGAGACCCAGTACTTC; CDR3: CASSLAGQGKQETQYF
size: few; D: .; J: TRBJ2-7; length: 14; V: TRBV19; DNA: TGTGCCAGTAGTATTACAGAGTACTCCTACGAGCAGTACTTC; CDR3: CASSITEYSYEQYF
size: medium-sized; D: TRBD2; J: TRBJ2-5; length: 13; V: TRBV7-3; DNA: TGTGCCAGCAGCTTAGGACTAGAAGGGACCCAGTACTTC; CDR3: CASSLGLEGTQYF
size: .; D: .; J: TRBJ2-7; length: 13; V: TRBV7-8; DNA: TGTGCCAGCAGCTTTCCGCCAGCCTACGAGCAGTACTTC; CDR3: CASSFPPAYEQYF
size: once; D: TRBD2; J: TRBJ2-3; length: 18; V: TRBV9; DNA: TGTGCCAGCAGCATCACTAGCGGGAAAACTTCTAGCACAGATACGCAGTATTTT; CDR3: CASSITSGKTSSTDTQYF
size: .; D: TRBD1; J: TRBJ1-5; length: 16; V: TRBV3-1/TRBV3-2; DNA: TGTGCCAGCAGCCATATATACAGGGGGGTGAGTCAGCCCCAGCATTTT; CDR3: CASSHIYRGVSQPQHF
size: once; D: TRBD1; J: TRBJ2-1; length: 16; V: TRBV19; DNA: TGTGCCAGTAGGGGACAGGGGAGCAGCTCCTACAATGAGCAGTTCTTC; CDR3: CASRGQGSSSYNEQFF
size: .; D: TRBD1; J: TRBJ1-1; length: 14; V: TRBV28; DNA: TGTGCCAGCACCGAACAGGGGAGGAACACTGAAGCTTTCTTT; CDR3: CASTEQGRNTEAFF
size: .; D: .; J: TRBJ1-2; length: 15; V: TRBV9; DNA: TGTGCCAGCAGCCCAAAAACTAACAGGGACTATGGCTACACCTTC; CDR3: CASSPKTNRDYGYTF
size: .; D: TRBD1; J: TRBJ1-2; length: 14; V: TRBV7-2; DNA: TGTGCCAGCAGCACGAGGGACAGCGAGCATGGCTACACCTTC; CDR3: CASSTRDSEHGYTF
size: .; D: .; J: TRBJ1-2; length: 16; V: TRBV6-5; DNA: TGTGCCAGCAGTTACTCTCCTGAGGCCGCTAACTATGGCTACACCTTC; CDR3: CASSYSPEAANYGYTF
size: .; D: TRBD1; J: TRBJ2-5; length: 15; V: TRBV7-9; DNA: TGTGCCAGCAGCAAGGGGGACAGGCAACAAGAGACCCAGTACTTC; CDR3: CASSKGDRQQETQYF